One and the same sample provided the 5 T cell receptor beta chains below, sequenced in a study of CD8 T cells in ankylosing spondylitis. MiXCR was run by TCRdb on the 5' RACE reads, yielding one entry per CDR3 protein. The sample lists about 400,000 distinct CDR3 sequences; 20% were seen once. Source material: blood, either unsorted or a sorted T cell fraction (not recorded which). The receptor set was obtained from a male donor with ankylosing spondylitis or in good health (not recorded which).

The V call is TRBV4-1, the J call TRBJ2-3, with D uncertain. Germline CDR1 is MGHRA and CDR2 is YSYEKL. The length of the CDR3 is 14 residues. Trimming left V 1 base short and J 0 bases short, with 5 bases between. As DNA, the CDR3 is TGCGCCAGCAGCCAAGGGCAAAGCACAGATACGCAGTATTTT. Amino acids: CASSQGQSTDTQYF.

The table lists this clonotype with a few counts. The chain joins TRBV11-2 to TRBJ2-3, with 12 bases that match TRBD2. The CDR3 runs to 16 residues. Germline V gene lookup returns CDR1 SGHAT and CDR2 FQNNGV. V shed 5 bases, J shed 2 bases, and the junction held 5 bases outside the gene matches. The CDR3 sequence: CASSPRTSGDTDTQYF. CDR3 bases: TGTGCCAGCAGCCCCAGGACTAGCGGGGACACAGATACGCAGTATTTT.

This chain joins TRBV4-1 and TRBJ2-2, with TRBD1 matching over 7 bases. The CDR3 extends over 15 amino acids. CDR1 MGHRA and CDR2 YSYEKL come from the germline V gene. V was clipped by 2 bases and J by 4 bases; unmatched bases: 4. CDR3 protein: CASSQMGQFTGELFF. The CDR3 nucleotides are TGCGCCAGCAGCCAAATGGGACAGTTCACCGGGGAGCTGTTTTTT.

The genes are TRBV24-1 and TRBJ2-1; the D is unclear. V was clipped by 1 base and J by 5 bases, with 14 bases between them. CDR1 is KGHDR, CDR2 SFDVKD, per germline. This CDR3 is 16 amino acids long. The CDR3 sequence: CATSDLPVGVNNEQFF. For the CDR3, the DNA is TGTGCCACCAGTGATTTACCGGTTGGGGTAAACAATGAGCAGTTCTTC.

This clonotype was recorded a few times. The chain couples TRBV11-2 to TRBJ2-7; TRBD1 aligns across 11 bases. V trimming: 5 bases; J trimming: 3 bases; junction bases outside the gene matches: 9. Looked up from germline, CDR1 is SGHAT and CDR2 is FQNNGV. The CDR3 covers 16 residues. The CDR3 loop reads CASSQYAGTGGYEQYF. CDR3 coding DNA: TGTGCCAGCAGCCAATACGCCGGGACAGGGGGCTACGAGCAGTACTTC.